The TCR beta chain under discussion was sequenced for a study of cytomegalovirus exposure and HLA in healthy donors. Study observations and caveats: Researchers counted approximately 160 TCR beta chains as cytomegalovirus-associated. According to a subsequent analysis, TCR clusters from the first cohort were inclined to appear together in the roughly 120 validation repertoires. Most TCR sequences were seen very rarely across donors, but some public TCRs occurred in many.

Sequencing used immunoSEQ multiplex PCR; TCRdb keeps in-frame clones, though not all of them. Of 120,000 to 150,000 clones listed, 85% to 90% are singletons. As for this clone: No antigen is known for it.

The CDR3 contains 13 residues. V lost 10 bases to trimming and J lost 2 bases, with 14 bases between them. Germline V gives CDR1 SNHLY, CDR2 FYNNEI. This sequence joins TRBV2 and TRBJ2-5; possibly TRBD1 for D (5 bases). The source material was PBMCs. The clonotype comes from a young man in good health and CMV-seronegative. The CDR3 DNA follows: TGTGCCACCCCCCGCGACAGACAAGAGACCCAGTACTTC. Translation gives CATPRDRQETQYF.